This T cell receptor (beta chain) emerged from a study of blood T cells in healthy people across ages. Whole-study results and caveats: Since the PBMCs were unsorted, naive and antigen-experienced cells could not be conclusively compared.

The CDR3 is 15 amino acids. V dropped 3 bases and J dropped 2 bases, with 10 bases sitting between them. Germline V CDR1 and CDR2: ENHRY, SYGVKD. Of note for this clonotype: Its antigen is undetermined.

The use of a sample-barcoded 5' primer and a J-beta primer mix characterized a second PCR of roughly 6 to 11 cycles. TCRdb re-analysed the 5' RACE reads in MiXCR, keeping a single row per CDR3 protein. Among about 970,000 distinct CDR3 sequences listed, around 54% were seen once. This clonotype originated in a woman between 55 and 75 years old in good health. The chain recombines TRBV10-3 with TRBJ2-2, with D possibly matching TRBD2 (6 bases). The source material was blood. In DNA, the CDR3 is TGTGCCATCAGTGAAAACGGGAGAAACACCGGGGAGCTGTTTTTT. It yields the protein CAISENGRNTGELFF.